Following are 15 T cell receptor beta chains from one sample sequenced in a study of regulatory T cells in long-lasting Graves disease. Construction of the TCR beta libraries employed iRepertoire HTBI primers in conjunction with Arm-PCR of CDR3 regions. TCRdb called the multiplex PCR reads again in MiXCR, with one record for every CDR3 protein. The top ten hold under 55% of the sample, which has 600,000 to 850,000 distinct CDR3 sequences, about 32% seen once. Time point in this sample: persistent/refractory GD, antithyroid drugs over 5 years with positive TRAb. From RNA extracted from PBMCs, the TCR library was made. The starting material was peripheral blood mononuclear cells (PBMCs), obtained when the disease was refractory, from a patient treated with antithyroid drugs. The receptors here all came from a female donor with Graves disease.

The gene calls are TRBV9 and TRBJ2-5; possibly TRBD2 for D (5 bases). V was cut by 3 bases and J by 0 bases, with 15 bases left in between. The germline gives CDR1 SGDLS, CDR2 YYNGEE. The CDR3 runs to 16 residues. CDR3 sequence (DNA): TGTGCCAGCAGCGCGACTGGACTCTTGTACCAAGAGACCCAGTACTTC. Encoded protein: CASSATGLLYQETQYF. Supplemented by reference TRBV9 and TRBJ2-5, the full variable domain reads DSGVTQTPKHLITATGQRVTLRCSPRSGDLSVYWYQQSLDQGLQFLIQYYNGEERAKGNILERFSAQQFPDLHSELNLSSLELGDSALYFCASSATGLLYQETQYFGPGTRLLVL.

This clonotype has a count of ten or more. The chain joins TRBV2 to TRBJ1-4, with TRBD1 as a possible D gene (5 bases). Germline V lookup: CDR1 SNHLY, CDR2 FYNNEI. The V gene lost 6 bases and the J gene lost 2 bases, with 13 bases spanning the gap. The CDR3 consists of 15 residues. CDR3 residues: CASSGGLRTNEKLFF. The CDR3 nucleotides are TGTGCCAGCAGCGGGGGGTTGAGGACTAATGAAAAACTGTTTTTT.

Here the CDR3 DNA reads TGTGCCAGCAGTTCGACAGGGGGCAGAAAACTGTTTTTT. Amino acid sequence: CASSSTGGRKLFF. The chain employs TRBV6-2 or TRBV6-3 and TRBJ1-4, with 10 nucleotides matching TRBD1. V lost 4 bases, J lost 10 bases, and 3 bases stayed unmatched. CDR3 size: 13 residues. Germline assignment: CDR1 MNHEY and CDR2 SVGEGT.

This clonotype was counted at least ten times. This chain uses TRBV28 with TRBJ2-5, with D possibly being TRBD1 (5 bases). CDR1 MDHEN and CDR2 SYDVKM come from the germline V gene. The CDR3 covers 15 residues. V was cut by 6 bases and J by 2 bases, with 16 bases left in between. This CDR3 is CASSTPGAGQETQYF. The CDR3 DNA follows: TGTGCCAGCAGCACCCCTGGGGCAGGGCAAGAGACCCAGTACTTC. Variable domain in full (rest from reference TRBV28 and TRBJ2-5): DVKVTQSSRYLVKRTGEKVFLECVQDMDHENMFWYRQDPGLGLRLIYFSYDVKMKEKGDIPEGYSVSREKKERFSLILESASTNQTSMYLCASSTPGAGQETQYFGPGTRLLVL.

Turning to this clonotype: An end of the junction does not agree with germline; a read error may underlie this. The genes are TRBV7-9 and TRBJ2-5, with TRBD1 as a possible D gene (6 bases). In germline, CDR1 is SEHNR, CDR2 FQNEAQ (reference sequence). This CDR3 comprises 15 residues. CDR3 nucleotide sequence: TGCGCCAGCAGTGGGACAAGTCGAAATCAAGAGACCCAGTACTTC. This gives the protein CASSGTSRNQETQYF.

This clonotype was seen many times. The CDR3 protein is CASTLGAGASYEQYF. CDR3 coding DNA: TGTGCCAGCACCTTGGGGGCCGGGGCCTCCTACGAGCAGTACTTC. The genes are TRBV12-3 or TRBV12-4 and TRBJ2-7; tentatively, D is TRBD1 (6 bases). V was trimmed by 7 bases and J by 0 bases, leaving 16 bases between them. The CDR3 has 15 residues.

This clonotype was counted a few times. The junction and the germline gene differ at one end; a read error may be behind it. This chain joins TRBV5-6 and TRBJ2-5; D perhaps matches TRBD1 (6 bases). This CDR3 has 14 residues. Per the germline V gene, CDR1 is SGHDT and CDR2 is YYEEEE. Here the CDR3 DNA reads TGTGCCAGCACCTTGGGGCAGGGGAGAGAGACCCAGTACTTC. Protein: CASTLGQGRETQYF.

This clonotype has at least ten counts. The chain recombines TRBV28 with TRBJ1-2, with TRBD1 as a possible D gene (5 bases). CDR1 is MDHEN and CDR2 is SYDVKM in the germline V gene. The V end was cut by 2 bases, the J end by 3 bases, with 7 bases between. The CDR3 sequence is 13 residues long. CDR3 sequence reads: CASSLQGYYGYTF. CDR3 nucleotides: TGTGCCAGCAGTTTACAGGGCTACTATGGCTACACCTTC.

This clonotype was found many times. This chain joins TRBV28 and TRBJ1-2; the match to TRBD1 covers 8 bases. Per the germline V gene, CDR1 is MDHEN and CDR2 is SYDVKM. There are 17 residues in the CDR3. The trim removed 6 bases at V and 5 bases at J, leaving 17 bases unmatched. CDR3 sequence reads: CASSRQRGDRGGYGYTF. In DNA form, the CDR3 reads TGTGCCAGCAGCAGACAACGAGGTGACAGGGGTGGATATGGCTACACCTTC.

This clonotype has just a few counts. The chain links TRBV6-2 or TRBV6-3 to TRBJ1-2; 12 bases line up with TRBD1. Trimming at V came to 9 bases and at J to 7 bases, leaving 9 bases not matched to a gene. CDR3 length: 14 amino acids. Germline V gene lookup returns CDR1 MNHEY and CDR2 SVGEGT. The CDR3 region has the DNA TGTGCCAGTTCGGGACAGGGGGCGGTTGGTGGCTACACCTTC. The encoded protein is CASSGQGAVGGYTF.

This clonotype turned up a few times. CDR3 bases: TGTGCCAGCATCGATCGGGGGTTTGGTAATTCACCCCTCCACTTT. This encodes CASIDRGFGNSPLHF. The rearrangement uses TRBV2 and TRBJ1-6, with D possibly being TRBD1 (5 bases). Between the trimmed V and J ends, which lost 7 bases and 6 bases, there was a span of 16 bases. The CDR3 has 15 amino acids. Germline-derived CDR1 and CDR2 are SNHLY and FYNNEI.

The chain couples TRBV20-1 to TRBJ2-7; TRBD2 aligns across 7 bases. Germline CDR1 and CDR2: DFQATT and SNEGSKA (reference sequence). This CDR3 spans 15 amino acids. Trimming took 2 bases from V and 4 from J; bases not matched to a gene: 11. The CDR3 loop is CSARRRASGAYEQYF. CDR3 sequence (DNA): TGCAGTGCTAGAAGGCGGGCTAGCGGCGCGTACGAGCAGTACTTC.

Concerning this clonotype itself: One junction end does not reproduce the germline sequence, and a read error may be involved. The CDR3 reads CASSLTLGGTAF. As DNA, the CDR3 is TGTGCCAGCAGCTTAACGTTAGGGGGCACAGCCTTC. The chain couples TRBV7-9 to TRBJ1-2, with TRBD1 matching 7 bases. The CDR3 spans 12 residues. Germline V CDR1 and CDR2: SEHNR, FQNEAQ (reference sequence).

This clonotype was seen a few times. This sequence joins TRBV15 and TRBJ1-1; perhaps TRBD1 as D (6 bases). Looked up from germline, CDR1 is LNHNV and CDR2 is YYDKDF (reference sequence). V lost 1 base to trimming and J lost 6 bases, with 12 bases between them. The CDR3 has 14 amino acids. For the CDR3, the DNA is TGTGCCACCAGCAGAGTAGGGGGGGCCTCTGAAGCTTTCTTT. This sequence encodes CATSRVGGASEAFF.

This clonotype was counted between two and nine times. The J gene is TRBJ1-5, the V gene TRBV28, with 7 nucleotides matching TRBD1. Germline loops: CDR1 MDHEN, CDR2 SYDVKM. J gave up 2 bases and V 6 bases, and 7 bases lay outside the gene matches. The CDR3 is made up of 15 amino acids. Written as DNA, the CDR3 is TGTGCCAGCAGACTAGACAGGGTCGGCAATCAGCCCCAGCATTTT. Translated: CASRLDRVGNQPQHF.